This T cell receptor beta chain was obtained from a study of T-cell reconstitution after alpha-beta-depleted transplantation in children. Remarks on this clonotype: An end of the junction differs from the germline gene, which may be a read error.

This CDR3 has 15 residues. Germline V lookup: CDR1 SEHNR, CDR2 FQNEAQ (reference sequence). Unique molecular identifiers were used to barcode this TCRbeta library. TCRdb re-analysed the PCR reads in MiXCR, keeping a single row per CDR3 protein. This repertoire shows about 200,000 distinct CDR3 sequences, 13% to 15% found once; its top ten account for 13%. This clonotype was sampled from a human donor who donated a stem cell graft to a child with acute lymphoblastic leukemia. The rearrangement links TRBV7-9 to TRBJ2-1; no clear D gene. Sequences were derived from PBMCs from the stem cell graft donor, sampled from the stem cell graft. CDR3 DNA sequence: TGTGCCAGCAGCTTAGTGGCAGGATCTGGGGATGAGCACTTCTTC. Protein sequence: CASSLVAGSGDEHFF.